This T cell receptor beta chain was sequenced for a study of beta chain features in type 1 diabetes. Investigators reverse transcribed all isolated RNA, so they sequenced expressed TCRB transcripts. Generated by immunoSEQ multiplex PCR, the TCRdb table keeps only in-frame clones and is missing some. This sample has some 400,000 clones, with more than 12% found just once. Study-level results: TCRB CDR3s were moderately but significantly shorter in Type 1 diabetes patients in all four CD4+ subsets. Whatever favoring of shorter templates PCR might show would apply equally to patients and controls.

On this clone itself: What it recognizes is unknown.

The CDR3 spans 15 residues. The V end was cut by 4 bases, the J end by 2 bases, with 14 bases between. CDR1 is SGHDN, CDR2 FVKESK, per germline. The V gene is TRBV14, the J gene TRBJ1-1; D may be TRBD1 (5 bases). The specimen was naive CD4+ T cells from blood. The TCR originated in a woman between 18 and 29 years old in good health. The chain's CDR3 is CASSPRQPLNTEAFF. The CDR3 region has the DNA TGTGCCAGCAGCCCCCGACAGCCTCTAAACACTGAAGCTTTCTTT.